Sequencing of this T cell receptor (beta chain) was carried out in a study of shared clonotypes between healthy human individuals. Terminally differentiated effector memory CD45RA+ cells were excluded from the naive CD8 cells, which were CD45RO-negative and positively selected for CCR7. Germline V CDR1 and CDR2: WNHNN, SYGVQD (reference sequence). The V end was cut by 3 bases, the J end by 0 bases, with 5 bases between. The CDR3 spans 14 residues. Clones were sequenced by immunoSEQ multiplex PCR, and TCRdb holds only the in-frame ones, with some missing. The table lists some 1,900,000 clones, 85% to 95% of them singletons. In its sample, this clone was seen once.

This TCR derives from a man aged 18 to 30 in good health. The sequenced sample was naive CD8+ T cells sorted from blood. The J gene is TRBJ2-2, the V gene TRBV10-1, with D unclear. The chain's CDR3 is CASSDRPNTGELFF. The CDR3 region has the DNA TGCGCCAGCAGTGATCGACCGAACACCGGGGAGCTGTTTTTT.